A single T cell receptor (beta chain) is shown here with its context. The sample is drawn from a study of blood T cell repertoires in COVID-19. Study background: Sites in the United States, Italy and Spain provided acute and convalescent COVID-19 samples. PBMCs, B-cell-depleted T cells, or T cells were the source of the cDNA or gDNA that made up the material.

Germline CDR1 and CDR2: LGHNA and YNFKEQ. The trim removed 2 bases at V and 3 bases at J, leaving 9 bases unmatched. The CDR3 contains 18 residues. Original processing notes: Reference gene primer amplification yielded estimated nucleated cell counts. Measured with immunoSEQ multiplex PCR; TCRdb has only the in-frame clones, and not every one. That table is the source of V, J and clone size, and D and trimming were worked out from the DNA. Of more than 200,000 clones in the sample, over 70% were seen once. This TCR came from a woman older than 75 with acute or convalescent COVID-19. The sample comprised peripheral blood. The chain links TRBV4-2 to TRBJ2-2; 10 bases are shared with TRBD1. The CDR3 nucleotides are TGTGCCAGCAGCCAAATATTTGCCGGGACAGGGGACACCGGGGAGCTGTTTTTT. Translation gives CASSQIFAGTGDTGELFF.